A selection of T cell receptor beta chains follows, all from one sample in a study of regulatory T cells in long-lasting Graves disease. TCRdb used MiXCR to reprocess the multiplex PCR reads, holding one entry per CDR3 protein. The data contain 400,000 to 500,000 distinct CDR3 sequences, roughly 17% of them seen just once; the ten biggest clones take up over 8.5%. The data also belong to a second study, concerning T cells in Graves' hyperthyroidism and ophthalmopathy.

Specimen: peripheral blood mononuclear cells (PBMCs), collected at new diagnosis, from a patient treated with antithyroid drugs. These TCRs come from a woman under 40 with Graves disease. Each CDR3 is given with its conserved first and last residue. The D gene is left open where the match is weak. Clone size, where shown, is once, few, many, or a class for clones that have expanded.

>NA|TRBJ2-7|TRBV12-3/TRBV12-4|many
TGTGCCAGCAGTTCAATCCGGGTCTCCCTCTACGAGCAGTACTTC
CASSSIRVSLYEQYF
>TRBD1|TRBJ2-3|TRBV9|many
TGTGCCAGCAGCCTAACGGACAGGGGGCGTACAGATACGCAGTATTTT
CASSLTDRGRTDTQYF
>NA|TRBJ1-1|TRBV5-5|few
TGTGCCAGCAGCTTTAGATGGGGTGACACTGAAGCTTTCTTT
CASSFRWGDTEAFF
>TRBD2|TRBJ2-3|TRBV9|NA
TGTGCCAGCAGCGTAGAGGGGAGGGCCCCAGATACGCAGTATTTT
CASSVEGRAPDTQYF
>NA|TRBJ1-5|TRBV28|many
TGTGCCAGCAAGTCGGACCCTAGCAATCAGCCCCAGCATTTT
CASKSDPSNQPQHF
>NA|TRBJ2-1|TRBV7-8|many
TGTGCCAGCAGCTTAGGGGGACCCGTGAATGAGCAGTTCTTC
CASSLGGPVNEQFF
>TRBD1|TRBJ2-6|TRBV28|NA
TGTGCCAGCAGTGGAACAGGGGGCTTAAGGTTTGGGGCCAACGTCCTGACTTTC
CASSGTGGLRFGANVLTF
>NA|TRBJ1-1|TRBV28|many
TGTGCCAGCAGTTTTTTCGGGGGAGGGAACACTGAAGCTTTCTTT
CASSFFGGGNTEAFF
>NA|TRBJ2-1|TRBV19|NA
TGTGCCAGTAGTCCAAACTCCGATGAGCAGTTCTTC
CASSPNSDEQFF
>NA|TRBJ2-1|TRBV7-2|many
TGTGCCAGCAGCTTAGTTGCTGTCAGTTACAATGAGCAGTTCTTC
CASSLVAVSYNEQFF
>NA|TRBJ1-5|TRBV6-1|many
TGTGCCAGCAGACGACAGACCTATAGCAATCAGCCCCAGCATTTT
CASRRQTYSNQPQHF
>NA|TRBJ1-4|TRBV11-2|many
TGTGCCAGCAGCTTCCCCGACAGTTCAGCTCGGGGTGAAAAACTGTTTTTT
CASSFPDSSARGEKLFF
>TRBD1|TRBJ2-7|TRBV11-2|NA
TGTGCCAGCAGCTCGAGACAGGGCTCCTACGAGCAGTACTTC
CASSSRQGSYEQYF
>NA|TRBJ1-6|TRBV18|few
TGTGCCAGCTCACCAGGGGACATGAAACCCCTCCACTTT
CASSPGDMKPLHF
>NA|TRBJ2-7|TRBV14|few
TGTGCCAGCAGCCAAGTGAGGGCCTCCTACGAGCAGTACTTC
CASSQVRASYEQYF
>NA|TRBJ1-1|TRBV20-1|many
TGCAGTGCTAGAGAACACCCAGGGACTGAAGCTTTCTTT
CSAREHPGTEAFF
>NA|TRBJ1-1|TRBV27|many
TGTGCCAGCAGTCCCCTCAGGGAGTTGACTGAAGCTTTCTTT
CASSPLRELTEAFF
>NA|TRBJ2-7|TRBV10-3|many
TGTGCCATCAGTCCTAGGGAGGTTCCTAGCTCCTACGAGCAGTACTTC
CAISPREVPSSYEQYF
>TRBD2|TRBJ2-1|TRBV27|many
TGTGCCAGCAGCCTAGCGGGAGGACTCGCCTACAATGAGCAGTTCTTC
CASSLAGGLAYNEQFF
>TRBD1|TRBJ2-1|TRBV24-1|many
TGTGCCACCAGTGATTACGGGACAGTCTACAATGAGCAGTTCTTC
CATSDYGTVYNEQFF
>NA|TRBJ1-4|TRBV30|many
TGTGCCTGGAGCTACAGCCGCCGTTGGAAACTGTTTTTT
CAWSYSRRWKLFF
>NA|TRBJ1-2|TRBV3-1|many
TGTGCCAGCACCCACGGGGGGGATGGCTACACCTTC
CASTHGGDGYTF
>NA|TRBJ2-3|TRBV18|many
TGTGCCAGCTCACCAGGGGTTTCAGATACGCAGTATTTT
CASSPGVSDTQYF
>NA|TRBJ2-5|TRBV20-1|few
TGCAGTGCTAGAGATCAGGCTAGCGAGACCCAGTACTTC
CSARDQASETQYF
>NA|TRBJ2-7|TRBV6-1|NA
TGTGCCACAAAAGCCGGGACAACTCAGTGGCAGTACTTC
CATKAGTTQWQYF
>NA|TRBJ2-5|TRBV10-3|few
TGTGCCATCAGTGAGTCAGGGACCGGCAGCGTACTAGAGACCCAGTACTTC
CAISESGTGSVLETQYF
>TRBD1|TRBJ2-1|TRBV7-2|many
TGTGCCAGCAGTGCCGGGACAGGGACCTACAATGAGCAGTTCTTC
CASSAGTGTYNEQFF
>TRBD2|TRBJ2-2|TRBV20-1|NA
TGCAGTGCTAGAGATTTCACTAGCGGGAGGGGAACCGGGGAGCTGTTTTTT
CSARDFTSGRGTGELFF
>NA|TRBJ1-5|TRBV28|many
TGTGCCAGCAGATCCGGGAATCAGCCCCAGCATTTT
CASRSGNQPQHF
>NA|TRBJ2-3|TRBV9|many
TGTGCCAGCAGCTCCTTGACAGGCACAGATACGCAGTATTTT
CASSSLTGTDTQYF
>NA|TRBJ1-4|TRBV7-2|many
TGTGCCAGCAGCTTGATAACCGGGGCCCGTACTGAAAAACTGTTTTTT
CASSLITGARTEKLFF
>NA|TRBJ2-5|TRBV7-3|few
TGTGCCAGCAGCCGCGGGACGGCTGGGGAGACCCAGTACTTC
CASSRGTAGETQYF
>NA|TRBJ1-3|TRBV3-1|many
TGTGCCAGCAGCCCGACGAGCCTCGGAAACACCATATATTTT
CASSPTSLGNTIYF
>NA|TRBJ1-2|TRBV7-2|many
TGTGCCAGCAGCACCCCCGGGACCTATGGCTACACCTTC
CASSTPGTYGYTF
>NA|TRBJ2-2|TRBV19|NA
TGTGCCAGTAGCTCCCGACAGGACACCGGGGAGCTGTTTTTT
CASSSRQDTGELFF
>TRBD1|TRBJ1-1|TRBV6-2/TRBV6-3|few
TGTGCCAGCAGTTACGAAGGGACAGGGGGGTGGGAAGCTTTCTTT
CASSYEGTGGWEAFF
>TRBD1|TRBJ1-2|TRBV10-3|many
TGTGCCATATCGCCGGGACAGCTCTATGGCTACACCTTC
CAISPGQLYGYTF
>NA|TRBJ2-3|TRBV19|many
TGTGCCAGTCGTAAGTCCACAGATACGCAGTATTTT
CASRKSTDTQYF
>NA|TRBJ1-1|TRBV20-1|many
TGCAGTGCTAGAGATTGGAAGGTCGCTGAAGCTTTCTTT
CSARDWKVAEAFF
>NA|TRBJ1-1|TRBV28|many
TGTGCCAGCAGCCTCGGGGGCGCTGAAGCTTTCTTT
CASSLGGAEAFF
>TRBD1|TRBJ1-1|TRBV7-9|few
TGTGCAGCCACCCGTCTTAAACAGGGGACGTCGGACACTGAAGCTTTCTTT
CAATRLKQGTSDTEAFF
>NA|TRBJ2-1|TRBV18|NA
TGTGCCAGCTCACCACCGATTCGGGTGTCGGAGCAGTTCTTC
CASSPPIRVSEQFF
>NA|TRBJ2-1|TRBV7-9|many
TGTGCCAGCAGCTCGGCCGGGTCCTACAATGAGCAGTTCTTC
CASSSAGSYNEQFF
>NA|TRBJ1-4|TRBV29-1|few
TGCAGCGTTGAACGGCGCCGACGGGGTGAAAAACTGTTTTTT
CSVERRRRGEKLFF
>NA|TRBJ1-4|TRBV6-5|many
TGTGCCAGCAGTTACTCGTGGGCGGCAACTAATGAAAAACTGTTTTTT
CASSYSWAATNEKLFF
>TRBD1|TRBJ2-7|TRBV5-1|many
TGCGCCAGCAGAACTGGTGGACAGGACCTATCCTACGAGCAGTACTTC
CASRTGGQDLSYEQYF
>NA|TRBJ2-2|TRBV11-3|many
TGTGCCAGCAGCTCAACCGGGACTCCCGGGGAGCTGTTTTTT
CASSSTGTPGELFF
>TRBD2|TRBJ2-5|TRBV20-1|many
TGCAGTGCTAGACTTGCGGGAGCCCGGGAGACCCAGTACTTC
CSARLAGARETQYF
>TRBD2|TRBJ2-1|TRBV6-2/TRBV6-3|many
TGTGCCAGCAGTTATATAGCGGGAGGGCCCTTGTCTCCCAATGAGCAGTTCTTC
CASSYIAGGPLSPNEQFF
>TRBD2|TRBJ2-7|TRBV7-8|many
TGTGCCAGCAGCTTAGTGCCAGGACTAGACTCCTACGAGCAGTACTTC
CASSLVPGLDSYEQYF
>NA|TRBJ2-1|TRBV19|NA
TGTGCCAGTACCAATTACAATGAGCAGTTCTTC
CASTNYNEQFF
>TRBD1|TRBJ2-1|TRBV5-5|many
TGTGCCAGCAGCTCCACCACAGGGGTTCGAAATGAGCAGTTCTTC
CASSSTTGVRNEQFF
>TRBD2|TRBJ2-7|TRBV28|many
TGTGCCAGCAGCTTACCCGGGGCTAGCGGCTACGAGCAGTACTTC
CASSLPGASGYEQYF
>NA|TRBJ2-6|TRBV12-3/TRBV12-4|NA
TGTGCCAGCAGTTTAGGGGGGTCTCGCTCTGGGGCCAACGTCCTGACTTTC
CASSLGGSRSGANVLTF
>NA|TRBJ2-1|TRBV27|many
TGTGCCAGCAGTTTCCCCCCCTACAATGAGCAGTTCTTC
CASSFPPYNEQFF
>TRBD1|TRBJ1-2|TRBV5-1|many
TGCGCCAGCAGCGGGGACAGCTATGGCTACACCTTC
CASSGDSYGYTF
>TRBD1|TRBJ2-5|TRBV14|NA
TGTGCCAGCAGCCTGGACAGGTACCAAGAGACCCAGTACTTC
CASSLDRYQETQYF
>TRBD1|TRBJ2-5|TRBV3-1|many
TGTGCCAGCAGCCTTCTTAACTTCGTGGCCGACAGGGGGGAGACCCAGTACTTC
CASSLLNFVADRGETQYF